These 12 T cell receptor beta chains originate from one sample sequenced in a study of blood T cell repertoires in COVID-19. Profiling relied on immunoSEQ multiplex PCR, and the TCRdb table lists in-frame clones only, not all of them. The table has about 460,000 clones, more than 85% seen once; the top ten hold around 7.9%. The sequenced sample was PBMCs or T cells enriched from blood (not recorded which). These receptors came from a woman aged 55-75 years who had recovered from COVID-19.

This clone came up once. This sequence joins TRBV3-1 (or the pseudogene TRBV3-2) and TRBJ1-2; D not certain. This CDR3 has 11 residues. Germline V CDR1 and CDR2: LGHDT, YNNKEL (reference sequence). Trimming removed 1 base from V and 6 bases from J, with 3 bases in between. In DNA, the CDR3 is TGTGCCAGCAGCCAAGGAGATGGCTACACCTTC. Amino acids: CASSQGDGYTF.

V is TRBV6-5 and J is TRBJ1-2, with D perhaps TRBD1 (5 bases). With 5 bases removed from V and 4 bases from J, the gap between germline ends came to 17 bases. Germline V gene lookup returns CDR1 MNHEY and CDR2 SVGAGI. This CDR3 spans 15 amino acids. The CDR3 loop is CASSPLGTARYGYTF. The CDR3 bases are TGTGCCAGCAGTCCACTTGGGACTGCTCGCTATGGCTACACCTTC.

The CDR3 protein is CASSRGQVDSPLHF. CDR3 sequence (DNA): TGTGCCAGCAGCCGTGGACAGGTCGATTCACCCCTCCACTTT. The chain joins TRBV3-1 (or the pseudogene TRBV3-2) to TRBJ1-6, with 7 bases aligning to TRBD1. CDR1 and CDR2 from the germline V gene are LGHDT and YNNKEL (reference sequence). With 4 bases clipped from V and 8 bases from J, the junction kept 5 bases outside the gene matches. The CDR3 runs 14 residues.

CDR3 in DNA: TGCGCCAGCAGCTCTGGTGGGACAGGGGGCCATTATGGCTACACCTTC. Its translation: CASSSGGTGGHYGYTF. This chain links TRBV5-1 with TRBJ1-2, with 12 bases lining up with TRBD1. J was trimmed by 5 bases and V by 3 bases; bases with no gene match: 8. The germline CDR1 and CDR2 sequences are SGHRS and YFSETQ. This CDR3 spans 16 amino acids.

The genes are TRBV9 and TRBJ2-1; D is possibly TRBD2 (6 bases). The CDR3 covers 16 residues. The germline gives CDR1 SGDLS, CDR2 YYNGEE. The V end lost 0 bases, the J end lost 8 bases, and 18 bases lay between the germline ends. The DNA for the CDR3 is TGTGCCAGCAGCGTAGTGGGGACTCCCTTGGGGGATGAGCAGTTCTTC. Its translation: CASSVVGTPLGDEQFF.

This clone was detected a few times. Within the sample, other DNA sequences also encode this same CDR3. This chain uses TRBV12-3 or TRBV12-4 with TRBJ2-5; D is possibly TRBD2 (5 bases). Deletions cut 6 bases from V and 0 bases from J, with 8 bases between. The CDR3 is 13 residues long. Here the CDR3 DNA reads TGTGCCAGCAGCCGGGGAGACCAAGAGACCCAGTACTTC. Protein product: CASSRGDQETQYF.

The chain couples TRBV19 to TRBJ2-2; 7 nucleotides line up with TRBD1. The V gene's germline CDR1 is LNHDA and CDR2 SQIVND (reference sequence). V was clipped by 5 bases and J by 4 bases; unmatched bases: 10. The CDR3 is 16 amino acids. This chain's CDR3 is CASSGRQGSITGELFF. DNA of the CDR3: TGTGCCAGTAGTGGGCGACAGGGTAGTATCACCGGGGAGCTGTTTTTT.

The chain recombines TRBV19 with TRBJ1-3; 10 positions agree with TRBD1. The germline gives CDR1 LNHDA, CDR2 SQIVND (reference sequence). The V segment lost 6 bases and the J segment 2 bases; nucleotides outside the gene matches: 10. The CDR3 covers 17 residues. CDR3 sequence reads: CASSPPGQGQTGNTIYF. The CDR3 nucleotides read TGTGCCAGTAGCCCTCCGGGACAGGGGCAAACTGGAAACACCATATATTTT.

DNA for the CDR3: TGTGCCAGCAGTGAAGGACTAGCAGGGCCAGAGACCCAGTACTTC. This encodes CASSEGLAGPETQYF. The chain combines TRBV2 with TRBJ2-5, with 7 nucleotides matching TRBD2. Germline CDR1 reads SNHLY; CDR2 reads FYNNEI. This CDR3 spans 15 amino acids. V was pared by 1 base and J by 4 bases, with 6 bases of the junction left unmatched.

This clone was counted once. The chain has TRBV5-4 and TRBJ2-1; perhaps TRBD1 as D (6 bases). V gave up 0 bases and J gave up 5 bases, with 12 bases separating them. CDR1 is SGHNT and CDR2 is YYREEE in the germline V gene (reference sequence). CDR3 length: 15 amino acids. The CDR3 nucleotides read TGTGCCAGCAGCTTGGCCGTGGGGGCAAACAATGAGCAGTTCTTC. It yields the protein CASSLAVGANNEQFF.

Of note for this clone: The same CDR3 arises from other DNA sequences in this sample as well. The CDR3 DNA reads TGTGCCAGCAGTTTACGGGAAAAACTGTTTTTT. Its protein product is CASSLREKLFF. The chain is built from TRBV28 and TRBJ1-4; D ambiguous. This CDR3 is built from 11 residues. Germline values: CDR1 MDHEN, CDR2 SYDVKM. Deletions cut 2 bases from V and 8 bases from J, with 3 bases between.

The J gene is TRBJ2-1, the V gene TRBV3-1 (or the pseudogene TRBV3-2); 7 bases are shared with TRBD2. Trimming at V came to 5 bases and at J to 3 bases, leaving 4 bases not matched to a gene. Germline values: CDR1 LGHDT, CDR2 YNNKEL (reference sequence). CDR3 length: 14 residues. Written as DNA, the CDR3 is TGTGCCAGCAGCGCGAGCGGGATCTACAATGAGCAGTTCTTC. Translating gives CASSASGIYNEQFF.